This section outlines one T cell receptor beta chain sequence together with its context. Its antigen is unknown. This sample was taken from a study of T cell responses to AZD1222 COVID-19 vaccine. Study conclusions and caveats: Along spike, vaccine-associated CD4 TCRs were found throughout, with dominance at 160-218 and 743-854. Elevations in Spike-specific TCR breadth and depth followed administration of two AZD1222 doses. White British people made up most donors, females outnumbered males, and clonal diversity was possibly underestimated. Repertoires were obtained solely post-peak T cell response.

Germline V gene lookup returns CDR1 SGHVS and CDR2 FQNEAQ. The CDR3 is 15 amino acids. V lost 5 bases to trimming and J lost 4 bases; unmatched junction nucleotides: 8. Assay used: immunoSEQ multiplex PCR; TCRdb lists only in-frame clones, some missing. In the table there are about 83,000 clones, around 89% of which are singletons. The chain joins TRBV7-8 to TRBJ1-2; 9 bases agree with TRBD1. The receptor's source is an adult in good health. Sample: peripheral blood, taken on day 0 of MenACWY control vaccination. The CDR3 DNA sequence: TGTGCCAGCAGCCCTCACAGGGGGCGAACCTATGGCTACACCTTC. Its protein product is CASSPHRGRTYGYTF.